These 21 T cell receptor beta chains share one sample of origin, sequenced in a study of tumor-infiltrating lymphocytes in primary liver carcinoma. Without any cell sorting, roughly 18-30 mg of bulk tissue yielded co-extracted RNA and DNA. Reverse transcription of approximately 500 ng total RNA with a constant-region primer produced TCR beta cDNA. Amplification in three nested multiplex PCR rounds with slightly modified ARM-PCR gave rise to TCR beta libraries. A C-beta reverse primer and TRBV1-TRBV30 forward primers served in each of the first two PCR rounds, at about 10 cycles apiece. TCRdb redid the calling of the multiplex PCR reads with MiXCR, one entry per CDR3 protein. Of 100,000 or so distinct CDR3 sequences in the sample, roughly 80% are singletons; the top ten hold roughly a fifth. The sequenced sample was liver tumor tissue from sampling region 3. Subset in this sample: tumor region T3, left-lateral pole. These receptor sequences come from a man between 40 and 49 years old with primary liver carcinoma and hepatitis B virus infection.

Turning to this clonotype: No conserved phenylalanine or tryptophan ends this CDR3, so it is likely a read error. The DNA is left out, because the CDR3 cannot be placed on it with certainty; the CDR3 is given as TCRdb lists it. The V gene is TRBV11-1, the J gene TRBJ2-4; TRBD2 is the table's D call, not checked against the DNA. The CDR3 length equals 17 residues, ends included. Germline V gives CDR1 SGHAT, CDR2 FQDESV (reference sequence). The CDR3 sequence: CASSFPGISGTKNIKYS.

With regard to this clonotype: It may be a read error: a sequence one base away is much more abundant. V is TRBV28 and J is TRBJ2-7; D call uncertain. CDR1 and CDR2 from the germline V gene are MDHEN and SYDVKM. This CDR3 has 13 residues. The CDR3 DNA reads as TGTGCCAGCAATTTAAGACCAGGCTACGAGCAGTACTTC. Translation: CASNLRPGYEQYF.

On this clonotype itself: Compared with germline, one end of the junction differs, possibly owing to a read error. V usage is TRBV11-2 and J usage is TRBJ2-3, with 14 bases fitting TRBD2. This CDR3 has 16 residues. Per the germline V gene, CDR1 is SGHAT and CDR2 is FQNNGV. The chain's CDR3 is CARSSPGLAGVDMQCF. The CDR3 DNA sequence: TGTGCCCGCAGCTCCCCGGGACTAGCGGGAGTGGATATGCAGTGTTTT.

The chain recombines TRBV10-2 with TRBJ2-6; D is perhaps TRBD1 or TRBD2 (7 bases each). The germline CDR1 and CDR2 sequences are WSHSY and SAAADI. The CDR3 totals 15 residues. The CDR3 spells CAGSRGGGGANVLTF. The CDR3 coding sequence is TGCGCAGGCAGCAGGGGGGGAGGAGGGGCCAACGTCCTGACTTTC.

The genes are TRBV11-2 and TRBJ2-3, with a possible D match to TRBD2 (6 bases). This CDR3 region has 16 residues. Germline V gene sequence: CDR1 SGHAT, CDR2 FQNNGV. Trimming removed 5 bases at V and 1 base at J, with 16 bases between. The CDR3 spells CASSILAWSCTDTQYF. DNA of the CDR3: TGTGCCAGCAGCATCCTAGCGTGGTCTTGCACAGATACGCAGTATTTT.

This clonotype was seen a single time. Sequence at one end of the junction differs from germline and may be a read error. The J gene is TRBJ2-6, the V gene TRBV12-3 or TRBV12-4; a weak D match, TRBD2 (6 bases). This CDR3 is built from 21 residues. CDR3 sequence reads: CASSGTRLVLGRASGANVLTF. The CDR3 bases are TGTGCCAGCAGTGGGACCCGACTAGTCCTCGGTCGGGCCTCTGGGGCCAACGTCCTAACTTTC.

This chain links TRBV5-1 with TRBJ1-3; D uncertain. CDR1 is SGHRS and CDR2 is YFSETQ in the germline V gene. The V end lost 4 bases, the J end lost 9 bases, and 17 bases lay between the germline ends. The CDR3 is made up of 14 amino acids. The chain's CDR3 is CASSPGEMTSTIYF. The CDR3 DNA is TGCGCCAGCAGCCCCGGGGAAATGACTAGCACCATATATTTT.

The chain recombines TRBV11-2 with TRBJ2-7; possibly TRBD1 for D (5 bases). Per the germline V gene, CDR1 is SGHAT and CDR2 is FQNNGV. CDR3 length: 11 residues. This CDR3 reads CTITKGVDQYF. The CDR3 nucleotides are TGTACCATCACAAAAGGGGTTGATCAGTACTTC.

Worth noting for this clonotype: The junction differs from germline at one of its ends, possibly a read error. The chain is built from TRBV29-1 and TRBJ2-3; D possibly corresponds to TRBD2 (5 bases). The length of the CDR3 is 12 residues. The germline gives CDR1 SQVTM, CDR2 ANQGSEA. CDR3 protein: CSTQRITDMQYF. The DNA for the CDR3 is TGCAGCACCCAGCGGATCACAGATATGCAGTATTTT.

V is TRBV29-1 and J is TRBJ1-2, with D uncertain. Trimming shortened V by 8 bases and J by 9 bases, and 13 bases separated the two germline ends. Germline CDR1 and CDR2: SQVTM and ANQGSEA. The CDR3 length is 10 residues. CDR3 residues: CSIGDYRYTF. Here the CDR3 DNA reads TGCAGCATTGGTGATTATCGCTACACCTTC.

The chain's CDR3 is CASWGEGRTYNEQFF. In nucleotides, the CDR3 is TGTGCCAGCTGGGGGGAAGGGCGGACCTACAATGAGCAGTTCTTC. The chain employs TRBV12-3 or TRBV12-4 and TRBJ2-1, with a possible D match to TRBD2 (6 bases). This CDR3 is 15 amino acids long. Trimming removed 8 bases at V and 2 bases at J, with 16 bases between.

Regarding this clonotype: Likely a read error: the CDR3 ends without its conserved phenylalanine or tryptophan. Because the CDR3's place on the DNA is in doubt, the DNA is left out and the CDR3 is given as listed by TCRdb. V usage is TRBV4-2 and J usage is TRBJ2-7. Germline V lookup: CDR1 LGHNA, CDR2 YNFKEQ. The CDR3 is 13 amino acids in total, end residues counted. The CDR3 protein is CASSRGISSEQYL.

Notes on this clonotype: The CDR3 does not end in the conserved phenylalanine or tryptophan, so this is likely a read error. The CDR3 here is CASSHGGQGWETQYL. The CDR3 DNA reads TGCGCCAGCAGCCATGGTGGACAGGGTTGGGAGACCCAGTACCTC. This sequence joins TRBV4-1 and TRBJ2-5, with 8 bases identical to TRBD1. CDR1 is MGHRA and CDR2 is YSYEKL in the germline V gene. The trim removed 3 bases at V and 5 bases at J, leaving 8 bases unmatched. The CDR3 length is 15 residues.

J is TRBJ2-1 and V is TRBV29-1, with a possible D match to TRBD1 (6 bases). The CDR3 length is 15 residues. Germline values: CDR1 SQVTM, CDR2 ANQGSEA. V lost 8 bases and J 3 bases, leaving 20 bases between the germline ends. CDR3 DNA sequence: TGCAGCTCCACTGGGACACAGGGTTGCTACAATGAGCAGTTCTTC. Protein product: CSSTGTQGCYNEQFF.

The V and J genes are TRBV29-1 and TRBJ2-1, with D perhaps TRBD1 (6 bases). There are 12 residues in the CDR3. V was clipped by 7 bases and J by 16 bases, with 23 bases between them. In germline, CDR1 is SQVTM, CDR2 ANQGSEA. The CDR3 loop is CSGLQGFDGQFF. For the CDR3, the DNA is TGCAGCGGACTACAGGGTTTCGATGGGCAATTCTTC.

Notes on this clonotype: The junction shows a germline mismatch at one end, possibly a read error. The chain employs TRBV5-6 and TRBJ2-5; D call uncertain. Germline V gene lookup returns CDR1 SGHDT and CDR2 YYEEEE. This CDR3 spans 14 amino acids. The CDR3, as DNA: TGTGCCAGCAGCTTGGAGGTTAGCCTAGAGACCCAGTATTTC. Its translation is CASSLEVSLETQYF.

The chain is built from TRBV12-5 and TRBJ2-7; D may be TRBD1 or TRBD2 (5 bases each). The CDR3 covers 13 residues. The V gene's germline CDR1 is LGHNT and CDR2 FRNRAP. In DNA, the CDR3 is TGTACCAGTGAGGGGTCCGGTTCCTACAAGCGGTACTTC. Its translation: CTSEGSGSYKRYF.

Comments on this clonotype: A read error may produce the germline difference seen at one junction end. CDR3 sequence (DNA): TGTGCCAGCAGTGAGGATCTGGGGAGCGGTGGCTACATCTTC. Protein: CASSEDLGSGGYIF. This chain uses TRBV2 with TRBJ1-2, with D unresolved. The CDR3 has 14 amino acids. CDR1 SNHLY and CDR2 FYNNEI come from the germline V gene.

A word on this clonotype: The junction does not match germline at one end; this may be a read error. V is TRBV12-3 or TRBV12-4 and J is TRBJ2-1; TRBD1 agrees at 8 bases. The length of the CDR3 is 16 residues. The CDR3 here is CTSSPRGTGPYNEQFF. The CDR3 nucleotides are TGTACCAGCAGTCCACGCGGGACAGGCCCTTACAATGAGCAGTTCTTC.

This clonotype occurred a few times. A much larger clone differs by one base, so this may be a read error. The chain is built from TRBV5-1 and TRBJ2-6; 9 positions agree with TRBD1. The CDR3 length is 17 residues. Germline CDR1 is SGHRS and CDR2 is YFSETQ. The V segment lost 6 bases and the J segment 1 base; nucleotides outside the gene matches: 8. CDR3 in DNA: TGCGCCAGCAACTCCGGGACAGGGTTTTCTGGGGCCAACGTCCTGACTTTC. The encoded protein is CASNSGTGFSGANVLTF.

About this clonotype: Since the CDR3 does not end with the conserved phenylalanine or tryptophan, this likely comes from a read error. This chain links TRBV11-3 with TRBJ2-1; D might be TRBD1 (5 bases). The CDR3 runs 14 residues. Germline V CDR1 and CDR2: SGHNT, YENEEA. Written as DNA, the CDR3 is TGTGCCAACAGCCTAGGGGTCAGCAACAATGAGCAGTTCTCC. This encodes CANSLGVSNNEQFS.